This T cell receptor (beta chain) was sequenced in a study of shared T cell receptors in the human thymus. TCRdb's table, derived via immunoSEQ multiplex PCR, lists solely in-frame clones and lacks some. In the table there are about 710,000 clones, 80% to 90% of which are singletons. Unmatched junction bases numbered 7, after V lost 2 bases and J lost 5 bases. The CDR3 sequence is 15 residues long. The germline V gene has CDR1 SGHKS and CDR2 YYEKEE (reference sequence). Another study also made use of these data, one on human thymus T cells. That publication notes: Donation came from healthy Finnish infants having corrective surgery for congenital heart defects. Thymus pieces cut out during corrective heart surgery were the tissue that was used.

The rearrangement joins TRBV5-5 to TRBJ2-7, with 10 bases identical to TRBD1. This sequence was found in a boy under two years old with a congenital heart defect. Material for sequencing was thymocytes. This CDR3 reads CASSLPGQGYDEQYF. The CDR3 DNA sequence: TGTGCCAGCAGCTTACCGGGACAGGGGTATGACGAGCAGTACTTC.